This T cell receptor (beta chain) emerged from a study of human T cells and chemical hapten exposure. Study summary: How much TCR each sample yielded varied, mostly because pooled library volumes differed slightly. Study outcomes and limitations: Once DPC sensitization occurred, TCRs above 1 in 1000 frequency showed no change. Relative to controls, expanded TCRs formed significantly more large CDR3 similarity clusters.

This clonotype was observed at least ten times. Its matching antigen is unknown. MiXCR, applied by TCRdb to the RACE reads, yields one record per CDR3 protein. The sample shows tens of thousands of distinct CDR3 sequences, approximately 10% of them seen only once. Time point of the sample: patch test 3, about 24 weeks after DPC sensitization. Noted treatment: therapeutic diphenylcyclopropenone sensitization with weekly scalp DPC. CDR3 length: 14 amino acids. Trimming took 3 bases from V and 0 from J, leaving 9 bases between them. Germline V CDR1 and CDR2: GTSNPN, SVGIG (reference sequence). The sample here was whole blood, taken in connection with sensitization to the hapten diphenylcyclopropenone (DPC). This chain connects TRBV30 to TRBJ1-3; D uncertain. The TCR was taken from a woman aged 50 to 65 with alopecia areata. Some clones in this sample may be carry-over from other donors' samples. CDR3 bases: TGTGCCTGGAGAGGGCGGGACTCTGGAAACACCATATATTTT. Encoded protein: CAWRGRDSGNTIYF.